The present T cell receptor beta chain was sequenced within a study of T cell responses to AZD1222 COVID-19 vaccine. The method was immunoSEQ multiplex PCR; TCRdb's version includes in-frame clones alone and lacks a portion of them. The table records tens of thousands of clones, approximately 81% of them present only once. With 0 bases removed from V and 4 bases from J, the gap between germline ends came to 12 bases. This CDR3 is built from 15 residues. From germline, CDR1 is SGDLS and CDR2 YYNGEE. The sample in question was peripheral blood, obtained 28 days after the second AZD1222 dose. The source is an adult who received the AZD1222 COVID-19 vaccine. The chain joins TRBV9 to TRBJ2-3, with D uncertain. The CDR3 reads CASSVDGLNADTQYF. CDR3 DNA: TGTGCCAGCAGCGTAGATGGGCTCAACGCAGATACGCAGTATTTT.